This TCR beta chain was sequenced in a study of Ad26.COV2.S vaccination and SARS-CoV-2 variants. The table came from immunoSEQ multiplex PCR; TCRdb's copy has only in-frame clones and leaves some out. The data show 350,000 to 500,000 clones, about nine tenths seen once. The treatment was: roughly 18 received Ad26.COV2.S at low or high dose, single or two shots; a few received placebo; per-sample allocation not given. The investigators took samples on day 63 after the first vaccine or placebo injection. The V gene's germline CDR1 is SEHNR and CDR2 FQNEAQ (reference sequence). Trimming left V 2 bases short and J 2 bases short, with 12 bases between. This CDR3 has 15 residues.

This chain connects TRBV7-9 to TRBJ2-5; D not certain. The TCR sequence derives from a person aged 18-65 years who received the Ad26.COV2.S COVID-19 vaccine or a placebo. The sample consisted of peripheral blood, taken in a trial of Ad26.COV2.S vaccine versus placebo. CDR3 residues: CASSLFEQLQETQYF. CDR3 coding DNA: TGTGCCAGCAGCTTATTTGAGCAGCTACAAGAGACCCAGTACTTC. Filled out from reference TRBV7-9 and TRBJ2-5, the complete variable domain reads DTGVSQNPRHKITKRGQNVTFRCDPISEHNRLYWYRQTLGQGPEFLTYFQNEAQLEKSRLLSDRFSAERPKGSFSTLEIQRTEQGDSAMYLCASSLFEQLQETQYFGPGTRLLVL.